A selection of T cell receptor beta chains follows, all from one sample in a study of OX40 agonist ivuxolimab in advanced cancers. TCRdb keeps only in-frame clones here, not all; method: immunoSEQ multiplex PCR. The sample holds approximately 52,000 clones, more than 75% seen once. The specimen comprised CD4+ or CD8+ T cells sorted from blood, sampled in a trial of the OX40 agonist ivuxolimab. Receptors were obtained from an adult with an advanced solid tumor such as melanoma, head and neck, liver or kidney cancer. CDR3s include the opening cysteine and the closing phenylalanine or tryptophan. D genes are given only for firm matches. Clone size appears in some rows only: once, few, many, or a class for an expanded clone.

V	D	length	size	J	CDR3	DNA
TRBV4-1	TRBD1	15	-	TRBJ1-5	CASSLMDRVAQPQHF	TGCGCCAGCAGCCTTATGGACAGGGTGGCACAGCCCCAGCATTTT
TRBV5-1	-	15	-	TRBJ2-7	CASSSRGGGPYEQYF	TGCGCCAGCAGCAGCCGTGGGGGGGGCCCCTACGAGCAGTACTTC
TRBV14	TRBD1	15	-	TRBJ2-5	CASSHHTGGGETQYF	TGTGCCAGCAGCCACCACACAGGGGGAGGAGAGACCCAGTACTTC
TRBV28	-	15	-	TRBJ2-7	CASSTSRAGPYEQYF	TGTGCCAGCAGTACATCTCGGGCAGGGCCCTACGAGCAGTACTTC
TRBV27	TRBD1	15	-	TRBJ1-2	CASRLNRGGNYGYTF	TGTGCCAGCCGCCTGAACAGGGGGGGGAACTATGGCTACACCTTC
TRBV6-4	-	15	-	TRBJ2-1	CASSEIGSSYNEQFF	TGTGCCAGCAGTGAAATTGGCAGCTCCTACAATGAGCAGTTCTTC
TRBV28	TRBD1	13	few	TRBJ2-7	CASSGQGAGEQYF	TGTGCCAGCAGTGGACAGGGGGCAGGAGAGCAGTACTTC
TRBV6-4	-	16	-	TRBJ2-1	CASSDKWGSSYNEQFF	TGTGCCAGCAGTGACAAGTGGGGGAGCTCCTACAATGAGCAGTTCTTC
TRBV4-1	TRBD1	16	-	TRBJ2-7	CASSHSSGQGAYEQYF	TGCGCCAGCAGCCATTCCTCGGGACAGGGGGCCTACGAGCAGTACTTC
TRBV19	-	14	-	TRBJ2-7	CASTHNAGGYEQYF	TGTGCCAGTACCCACAATGCCGGGGGTTACGAGCAGTACTTC
TRBV7-2	TRBD1	18	-	TRBJ2-5	CASSLGWGQGADQETQYF	TGTGCCAGCAGCTTAGGATGGGGCCAGGGGGCTGACCAAGAGACCCAGTACTTC
TRBV2	-	14	few	TRBJ1-2	CASSDSLVNYGYTF	TGTGCCAGCAGTGACTCACTGGTTAACTATGGCTACACCTTC
TRBV4-3	-	18	-	TRBJ2-7	CASSQDPSRGGSSYEQYF	TGCGCCAGCAGCCAAGATCCCTCTAGGGGCGGAAGCTCCTACGAGCAGTACTTC
TRBV4-1	-	16	-	TRBJ1-2	CASSQEPGQLGYGYTF	TGCGCCAGCAGCCAAGAACCTGGGCAGCTTGGCTATGGCTACACCTTC
TRBV2	TRBD1	13	-	TRBJ2-7	CASGTESSYEQYF	TGTGCCAGCGGGACAGAGAGCTCCTACGAGCAGTACTTC
TRBV29-1	TRBD1	15	-	TRBJ1-1	CSVDSTGVTFPEAFF	TGCAGCGTAGACAGTACAGGGGTGACTTTCCCTGAAGCTTTCTTT
TRBV4-1	TRBD2	14	-	TRBJ2-7	CASSPGLAGFEQYF	TGCGCCAGCAGCCCCGGGCTAGCGGGGTTCGAGCAGTACTTC
TRBV11-2	-	16	-	TRBJ2-1	CASSLEAPLYYNEQFF	TGTGCCAGCAGCTTAGAGGCCCCTCTCTACTACAATGAGCAGTTCTTC
TRBV4-3	TRBD1	15	-	TRBJ1-1	CASSPIGTGGTEAFF	TGCGCCAGCAGCCCCATCGGGACAGGGGGAACTGAAGCTTTCTTT
TRBV20-1	-	11	-	TRBJ1-2	CSALGHLWDTF	TGCAGTGCCTTGGGACACCTATGGGACACCTTC
TRBV4-2	-	15	-	TRBJ2-1	CASSQEGFPTDEQFF	TGTGCCAGCAGCCAAGAGGGATTCCCAACCGATGAGCAGTTCTTC
TRBV25-1	-	14	-	TRBJ1-2	CASSWGGEGYGYTF	TGTGCCAGCAGTTGGGGGGGCGAGGGCTATGGCTACACCTTC
TRBV27	TRBD1	16	-	TRBJ2-7	CASSPTHRTGDNEQYF	TGTGCCAGCAGTCCGACCCACCGGACAGGGGATAACGAGCAGTACTTC
TRBV6-1	-	14	-	TRBJ1-2	CASREQGSIYGYTF	TGTGCCAGCAGGGAACAGGGATCTATCTATGGCTACACCTTC
TRBV29-1	-	14	few	TRBJ2-5	CSVEDHQGWETQYF	TGCAGCGTTGAAGATCACCAGGGTTGGGAGACCCAGTACTTC
TRBV18	-	16	-	TRBJ2-4	CASSPPGQSKGNIQYF	TGTGCCAGCTCACCCCCCGGGCAGTCCAAAGGAAACATTCAGTACTTC
TRBV7-9	-	12	few	TRBJ1-2	CASSLGRVGYTF	TGTGCCAGCAGCTTGGGAAGGGTCGGCTACACCTTC
TRBV4-1	-	16	-	TRBJ2-5	CASSQDFEDLQETQYF	TGCGCCAGCAGCCAAGATTTCGAGGACCTCCAAGAGACCCAGTACTTC
TRBV7-9	-	14	-	TRBJ2-5	CASSLAGGQETQYF	TGTGCCAGCAGCTTAGCGGGGGGTCAAGAGACCCAGTACTTC
TRBV5-1	TRBD1	15	-	TRBJ1-5	CASSWTGGWNQPQHF	TGCGCCAGCAGCTGGACAGGGGGCTGGAATCAGCCCCAGCATTTT
TRBV10-3	-	17	-	TRBJ2-3	CAIRPDDRSPSTDTQYF	TGTGCCATCAGACCCGACGACAGGTCCCCTAGCACAGATACGCAGTATTTT
TRBV7-2	-	12	-	TRBJ2-7	CASRATYYEQYF	TGTGCCAGCAGGGCAACATACTACGAGCAGTACTTC
TRBV6-5	TRBD1	16	-	TRBJ1-4	CASSYSPGQGNEKLFF	TGTGCCAGCAGTTACTCACCGGGACAGGGAAATGAAAAACTGTTTTTT
TRBV11-2	TRBD2	18	-	TRBJ2-5	CASSIRLAGGPGQETQYF	TGTGCCAGCAGCATAAGACTAGCGGGGGGGCCGGGCCAAGAGACCCAGTACTTC
TRBV5-6	-	13	-	TRBJ1-2	CASSLEGGYGYTF	TGTGCCAGCAGCTTGGAAGGGGGCTATGGCTACACCTTC